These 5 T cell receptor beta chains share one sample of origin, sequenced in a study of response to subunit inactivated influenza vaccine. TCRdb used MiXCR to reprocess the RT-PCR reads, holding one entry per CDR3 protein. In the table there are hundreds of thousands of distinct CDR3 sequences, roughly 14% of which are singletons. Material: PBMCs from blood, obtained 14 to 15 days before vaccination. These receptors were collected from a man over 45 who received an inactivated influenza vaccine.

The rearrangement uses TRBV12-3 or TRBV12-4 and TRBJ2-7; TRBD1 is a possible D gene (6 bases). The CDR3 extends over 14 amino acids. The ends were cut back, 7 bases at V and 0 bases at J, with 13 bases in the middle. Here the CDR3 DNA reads TGTGCCAGCACCCTAGGGGGTAGCTCCTACGAGCAGTACTTC. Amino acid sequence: CASTLGGSSYEQYF.

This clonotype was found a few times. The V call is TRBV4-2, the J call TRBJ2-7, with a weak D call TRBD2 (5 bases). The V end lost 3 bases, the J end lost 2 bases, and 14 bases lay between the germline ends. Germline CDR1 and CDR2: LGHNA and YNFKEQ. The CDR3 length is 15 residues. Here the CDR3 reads CASSQEASTTYEQYF. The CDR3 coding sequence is TGTGCCAGCAGCCAGGAAGCTAGCACCACCTACGAGCAGTACTTC.

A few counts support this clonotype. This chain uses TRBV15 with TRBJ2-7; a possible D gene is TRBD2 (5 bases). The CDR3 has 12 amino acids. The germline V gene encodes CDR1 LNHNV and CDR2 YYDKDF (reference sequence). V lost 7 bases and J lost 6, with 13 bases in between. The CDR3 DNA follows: TGTGCCACCACCGCCTCCCGGGGCGAGCAGTACTTC. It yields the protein CATTASRGEQYF.

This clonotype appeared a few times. CDR3 bases: TGTGCCGGGACATCGGGACAGTTCTACGAGCAGTACTTC. Residues: CAGTSGQFYEQYF. The gene calls are TRBV11-3 and TRBJ2-7, with TRBD1 matching over 7 bases. Trimming at V came to 11 bases and at J to 3 bases, leaving 10 bases not matched to a gene. Looked up from germline, CDR1 is SGHNT and CDR2 is YENEEA. The CDR3 has 13 amino acids.

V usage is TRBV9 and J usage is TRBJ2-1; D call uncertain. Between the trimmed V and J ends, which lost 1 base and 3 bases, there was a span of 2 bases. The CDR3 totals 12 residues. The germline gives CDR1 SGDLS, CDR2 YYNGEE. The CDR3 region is CASSVNYNEQFF. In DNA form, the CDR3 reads TGTGCCAGCAGCGTAAACTACAATGAGCAGTTCTTC.